This T cell receptor (beta chain) originates from a study of cytomegalovirus exposure and HLA in healthy donors. The overall study: Sequencing of 150 million to 200 million T cells in an earlier analysis found around 100 million unique TCR beta sequences.

The primer mix had 60 Vbeta and 13 Jbeta primers. Produced via immunoSEQ multiplex PCR; TCRdb's table is partial and in-frame only. The sample table sets out approximately 77,000 clones. General study results and limits: Researchers left out some V segments, among them TRBV6-2 and TRBV6-3, as indistinguishable. An analysis that was carried out later associated 15,000 to 20,000 TCR beta sequences with HLA alleles at 0.05 false discovery rate. Later work showed greater clonal expansion in HLA-associated TCR beta chains than in equally common others.

This CDR3 has 14 residues. Trimming took 2 bases from V and 3 from J; bases not matched to a gene: 4. Germline V lookup: CDR1 SGHRS, CDR2 YFSETQ. Details on this clone: Its antigen is undetermined.

V and J are TRBV5-1 and TRBJ1-2, with TRBD1 matching 7 bases. The receptor was derived from a man aged 25 to 40 in good health and CMV-seronegative. Sequencing was performed on PBMCs. The CDR3 bases are TGCGCCAGCAGCTTAGGGGGCAGCGACTATGGCTACACCTTC. Amino acids: CASSLGGSDYGYTF.